Listed below are T cell receptor beta chains from one sample, sequenced in a study of technical replicates of blood from a few donors. Assay: immunoSEQ multiplex PCR; the TCRdb copy retains only in-frame clones and omits some. Of tens of thousands of clones listed, roughly 94% are singletons. Sequencing was performed on T cells isolated from PBMCs. These receptors came from a human donor in good health. Both conserved end residues are part of each CDR3. Fields, in order: J gene, V gene, D gene, clone size, CDR3 protein, CDR3 DNA. A D gene is named only where the DNA matches it firmly. Only some rows state a clone size, as once, few, many or a class for expanded clones.

TRBJ2-7 | TRBV20-1 | TRBD1 | . | CSAFGQGEQYF | TGCAGTGCTTTCGGACAGGGCGAGCAGTACTTC
TRBJ2-7 | TRBV21-1 | . | once | CASSPFGSQGVQYF | TGTGCCAGCAGTCCGTTCGGGTCACAGGGGGTGCAGTACTTC
TRBJ2-7 | TRBV19 | TRBD1 | . | CASSVIVRTGISYEQYF | TGTGCCAGTAGTGTGATCGTTAGGACAGGGATCTCCTACGAGCAGTACTTC
TRBJ1-1 | TRBV27 | TRBD1 | once | CASRWDSSTEAFF | TGTGCCAGCAGGTGGGACAGCTCCACTGAAGCTTTCTTT
TRBJ1-1 | TRBV6-5 | TRBD1 | . | CASNQQGAGTEAFF | TGTGCCAGCAACCAACAGGGGGCGGGCACTGAAGCTTTCTTT
TRBJ2-7 | TRBV28 | TRBD2 | once | CASSLRPSGRYEQYF | TGTGCCAGCAGTTTACGGCCTAGCGGGAGGTACGAGCAGTACTTC
TRBJ1-5 | TRBV27 | TRBD1 | . | CASSPRPLQQGAGQPQHF | TGTGCCAGCAGTCCCAGACCCCTACAGCAGGGGGCGGGACAGCCCCAGCATTTT
TRBJ1-3 | TRBV19 | . | . | CASTGQGNTIYF | TGTGCCAGTACCGGACAGGGAAACACCATATATTTT
TRBJ1-4 | TRBV7-9 | . | . | CASITLGREPEFRNEKLFF | TGTGCCAGCATCACACTCGGGAGGGAGCCAGAATTCCGAAATGAAAAACTGTTTTTT
TRBJ1-3 | TRBV18 | . | once | CASTGPSGNTIYF | TGTGCCAGCACTGGGCCATCTGGAAACACCATATATTTT
TRBJ2-5 | TRBV5-6 | TRBD2 | . | CASSLAGRKETQYF | TGTGCCAGCAGCCTAGCGGGAAGGAAAGAGACCCAGTACTTC
TRBJ1-1 | TRBV10-3 | . | . | CAISTPGIGSEDTEAFF | TGTGCCATCAGCACCCCAGGTATAGGGTCGGAGGACACTGAAGCTTTCTTT
TRBJ2-7 | TRBV27 | . | . | CASSLTGGLPSYEQYF | TGTGCCAGCAGTTTAACGGGGGGCTTGCCGTCCTACGAGCAGTACTTC
TRBJ2-5 | TRBV25-1 | . | . | CASSSYRSPGETQYF | TGTGCCAGCAGTTCCTACAGGAGTCCTGGAGAGACCCAGTACTTC
TRBJ2-1 | TRBV9 | . | . | CASSVEITPLGNEQFF | TGTGCCAGCAGCGTAGAAATAACCCCTCTAGGCAATGAGCAGTTCTTC
TRBJ1-2 | TRBV6-5 | . | once | CASRVGGDYGYTF | TGTGCCAGCAGAGTCGGCGGGGACTATGGCTACACCTTC